A single sample gave rise to the 14 T cell receptor beta chains below, sequenced in a study of T-cell memory formation after mild COVID-19. One entry per CDR3 protein, called by TCRdb with MiXCR from the 5' RACE reads. The repertoire includes roughly 580,000 distinct CDR3 sequences, more than 15% of them detected once, and more than 10% sits in the top ten. The sequencing input was PBMCs or a T cell subset sorted from them (not recorded which). Receptors originate from an adult woman who had mild COVID-19 (a few samples of this study predate the infection). Cell type and time point are not known.

Points on this clonotype: One end of the junction varies from germline; a read error may be responsible. CDR3 bases: TGCGCCAGCAGCCAAGGGAGAGGGGTGGCTAACTATGGCTACATCTTC. This gives the protein CASSQGRGVANYGYIF. The chain carries TRBV4-3 and TRBJ1-2; tentatively, D is TRBD1 (5 bases). CDR1 and CDR2 (germline): LGHNA, YSLEER. The CDR3 runs to 16 residues.

This clonotype has a handful of counts. The chain is built from TRBV18 and TRBJ2-3; D may match TRBD1 or TRBD2 (5 bases each). CDR1 and CDR2 from the germline V gene are KGHSH and LQKENI. Trimming shortened V by 4 bases and J by 1 base, and 6 bases separated the two germline ends. This CDR3 is 13 amino acids long. CDR3 residues: CASSRDGTDTQYF. In DNA, the CDR3 is TGTGCCAGCTCACGGGACGGCACAGATACGCAGTATTTT.

V gene TRBV7-3 combines with J gene TRBJ1-5; the D is unclear. This CDR3 region has 13 residues. V shed 4 bases and J shed 3 bases, with 7 bases lying between them. CDR1 is SGHTA and CDR2 is FQGTGA in the germline V gene. CDR3 loop: CASSWADNQPQHF. CDR3 nucleotide sequence: TGTGCCAGCAGCTGGGCAGACAATCAGCCCCAGCATTTT.

This clonotype was seen only a few times. The rearrangement joins TRBV10-3 to TRBJ2-6; TRBD1 matches at 8 bases. The germline V gene encodes CDR1 ENHRY and CDR2 SYGVKD. The CDR3 consists of 16 residues. V shed 3 bases, J shed 0 bases, and the junction held 1 base outside the gene matches. The CDR3 loop is CAISDGTGSGANVLTF. The CDR3 DNA is TGTGCCATCAGTGACGGGACAGGCTCTGGGGCCAACGTCCTGACTTTC.

This clonotype was observed a few times. This chain joins TRBV7-3 and TRBJ2-2, with a tentative D call TRBD2 (6 bases). This CDR3 comprises 16 residues. V was shortened by 3 bases and J by 5 bases, with 16 bases between the two germline ends. The germline V gene encodes CDR1 SGHTA and CDR2 FQGTGA. The CDR3 DNA reads TGTGCCAGCAGCTTCCAACCCGGGAGTCTAACCGGGGAGCTGTTTTTT. It specifies CASSFQPGSLTGELFF. Drawing the rest from reference TRBV7-3 and TRBJ2-2, the complete variable domain is GAGVSQTPSNKVTEKGKYVELRCDPISGHTALYWYRQSLGQGPEFLIYFQGTGAADDSGLPNDRFFAVRPEGSVSTLKIQRTERGDSAVYLCASSFQPGSLTGELFFGEGSRLTVL.

This clonotype has a handful of counts. The chain couples TRBV6-6 to TRBJ2-7; 9 bases match TRBD2. V shed 8 bases and J 3 bases; nucleotides not matched to a gene: 8. CDR3 length: 14 amino acids. Germline lookup yields CDR1 MNHNY and CDR2 SVGAGI (reference sequence). The CDR3 sequence is CASGPRGGGYEQYF. CDR3 DNA sequence: TGTGCCAGCGGCCCGCGGGGGGGAGGCTACGAGCAGTACTTC.

This clonotype was observed a handful of times. The chain joins TRBV29-1 to TRBJ1-1; D is perhaps TRBD1 (5 bases). Per the germline V gene, CDR1 is SQVTM and CDR2 is ANQGSEA. The CDR3 is 13 residues long. Trimming pared 3 bases from V and 1 base from J, leaving 9 bases between. CDR3 in DNA: TGCAGCGTTGAGCCAGGGAGGAACACTGAAGCTTTCTTT. Amino acids: CSVEPGRNTEAFF. The whole variable domain, remainder taken from reference TRBV29-1 and TRBJ1-1, is SAVISQKPSRDICQRGTSLTIQCQVDSQVTMMFWYRQQPGQSLTLIATANQGSEATYESGFVIDKFPISRPNLTFSTLTVSNMSPEDSSIYLCSVEPGRNTEAFFGQGTRLTVV.

In this sample, this clonotype turned up a few times. V gene TRBV12-5 combines with J gene TRBJ2-3, with D perhaps matching TRBD1 (6 bases). The V end lost 2 bases, the J end lost 4 bases, and 10 bases lay between the germline ends. The germline V gene encodes CDR1 LGHNT and CDR2 FRNRAP. The CDR3 is 14 residues long. The CDR3 sequence is CASGLWQGPDTQYF. CDR3 nucleotide sequence: TGTGCTAGTGGTTTGTGGCAGGGGCCAGATACGCAGTATTTT.

This clonotype appeared many times. The rearrangement uses TRBV7-2 and TRBJ2-1; TRBD1 matches 7 bases. This CDR3 comprises 15 residues. Trimming cost V 4 bases and J 1 base; bases outside gene matches: 4. Germline values: CDR1 SGHTA, CDR2 FQGNSA. The CDR3 reads CASSSYRGSYNEQFF. Here the CDR3 DNA reads TGTGCCAGCAGCTCCTACAGGGGTTCCTACAATGAGCAGTTCTTC.

This clonotype was observed a few times. This chain uses TRBV7-6 with TRBJ2-1, with 7 bases lining up with TRBD1. Unmatched junction bases numbered 10, after V lost 4 bases and J lost 10 bases. Germline V gene data show CDR1 as SGHVS and CDR2 as FNYEAQ. CDR3 length equals 14 residues. CDR3 sequence reads: CASSSAEGGWEQFF. DNA of the CDR3: TGTGCCAGCAGCTCAGCGGAAGGGGGCTGGGAGCAGTTCTTC.

This rearrangement joins TRBV7-2 to TRBJ2-7, with D maybe TRBD2 (7 bases). Trimming shortened V by 1 base and J by 2 bases, and 15 bases separated the two germline ends. This CDR3 has 16 residues. CDR1 is SGHTA and CDR2 is FQGNSA in the germline V gene. The CDR3 reads CASSLGSGGLAYEQYF. In DNA form, the CDR3 reads TGTGCCAGCAGCTTAGGCTCGGGGGGCTTAGCCTACGAGCAGTACTTC.

CDR3 protein: CASSEGQIAEAFF. The CDR3 nucleotides are TGTGCCAGCAGCGAGGGGCAGATCGCTGAAGCTTTCTTT. The J gene is TRBJ1-1, the V gene TRBV6-2 or TRBV6-3; possibly TRBD1 for D (5 bases). Trimming removed 6 bases from V and 6 bases from J, with 14 bases in between. CDR3 length equals 13 residues. Per the germline V gene, CDR1 is MNHEY and CDR2 is SVGEGT.

This clonotype has just a few counts. The genes are TRBV5-1 and TRBJ2-2; 8 bases map to TRBD1. V lost 2 bases, J lost 1 base, and 10 bases stayed unmatched. This CDR3 region has 18 residues. The V gene's germline CDR1 is SGHRS and CDR2 YFSETQ. This CDR3 is CASSFSAGTGLNTGELFF. CDR3 bases: TGCGCCAGCAGCTTCTCAGCAGGGACAGGCCTGAACACCGGGGAGCTGTTTTTT.

V gene TRBV4-1 combines with J gene TRBJ2-5; 12 bases line up with TRBD2. Germline trimming cut 3 bases from V and 5 bases from J; bases unmatched to any gene: 10. The CDR3 length is 17 residues. From germline, CDR1 is MGHRA and CDR2 YSYEKL. The CDR3 is CASSQGLAGDARETQYF. CDR3 bases: TGCGCCAGCAGCCAGGGACTAGCGGGCGACGCACGGGAGACCCAGTACTTC.